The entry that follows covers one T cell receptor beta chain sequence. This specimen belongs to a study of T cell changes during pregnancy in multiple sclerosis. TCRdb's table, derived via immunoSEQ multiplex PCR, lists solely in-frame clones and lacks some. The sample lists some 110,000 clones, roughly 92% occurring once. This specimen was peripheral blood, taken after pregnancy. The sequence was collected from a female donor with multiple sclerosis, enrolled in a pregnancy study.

This CDR3 reads CASSTIWDSGYEQYF. DNA for the CDR3: TGTGCCAGCAGTACCATATGGGACAGTGGCTACGAGCAGTACTTC. The chain combines TRBV27 with TRBJ2-7; TRBD1 matches at 7 bases. Losses at the gene ends were 5 bases for V and 3 bases for J; bases not matched to a gene: 10. The CDR3 totals 15 residues. From germline, CDR1 is MNHEY and CDR2 SMNVEV (reference sequence).